A single sample is the source of the 21 T cell receptor beta chains below, sequenced in a study of blood T cell repertoires in COVID-19. The repertoire was sequenced with immunoSEQ multiplex PCR; TCRdb's copy has only in-frame clones and lacks some. The sample consists of some 14,000 clones, about 90% of them appearing once. The sample was peripheral blood. All receptors derive from a human donor in a cohort sampled during active COVID-19.

The genes are TRBV5-4 and TRBJ1-2; 11 bases are a match to TRBD1. CDR1 is SGHNT and CDR2 is YYREEE in the germline V gene (reference sequence). The CDR3 runs 15 residues. V lost 0 bases and J lost 6; bases outside the gene matches: 4. This CDR3 reads CASSLGGDRGDGYTF. The CDR3 nucleotides are TGTGCCAGCAGCTTGGGCGGGGACAGGGGGGATGGCTACACCTTC. The full variable domain, with the rest looked up from reference TRBV5-4 and TRBJ1-2, is ETGVTQSPTHLIKTRGQQVTLRCSSQSGHNTVSWYQQALGQGPQFIFQYYREEENGRGNFPPRFSGLQFPNYSSELNVNALELDDSALYLCASSLGGDRGDGYTFGSGTRLTVV.

V and J are TRBV6-2 or TRBV6-3 and TRBJ2-4; the match to TRBD1 covers 10 bases. The CDR3 runs to 16 residues. The trim removed 5 bases at V and 1 base at J, leaving 5 bases unmatched. Germline V gene data show CDR1 as MNHEY and CDR2 as SVGEGT. CDR3: CASSETGGDAKNIQYF. CDR3 nucleotide sequence: TGTGCCAGCAGTGAGACAGGGGGCGACGCCAAAAACATTCAGTACTTC.

The V call is TRBV3-1 (or the pseudogene TRBV3-2), the J call TRBJ2-5; D is perhaps TRBD1 (5 bases). Trimming removed 4 bases at V and 5 bases at J, with 14 bases between. Germline-derived CDR1 and CDR2 are LGHDT and YNNKEL (reference sequence). The length of the CDR3 is 14 residues. The CDR3 DNA is TGTGCCAGCAGCCCCAGGGTAGCCGGGGAGACCCAGTACTTC. The encoded protein is CASSPRVAGETQYF.

The chain has TRBV27 and TRBJ2-5; TRBD2 matches 9 bases. V lost 5 bases, J lost 5 bases, and 12 bases stayed unmatched. Germline V gene lookup returns CDR1 MNHEY and CDR2 SMNVEV (reference sequence). This CDR3 has 16 residues. Written as DNA, the CDR3 is TGTGCCAGCAGTATTACTAGTAGCGGGGGCGCCGAGACCCAGTACTTC. Amino acids: CASSITSSGGAETQYF.

This sequence joins TRBV11-1 and TRBJ2-7, with 7 bases matching TRBD1. The V gene end was trimmed by 5 bases and the J gene end by 3 bases; junction bases not matched to a gene: 4. The germline V gene encodes CDR1 SGHAT and CDR2 FQDESV (reference sequence). The length of the CDR3 is 13 residues. In DNA, the CDR3 is TGTGCCAGCAGCGCCTGGGACAGCTACGAGCAGTACTTC. Amino acids: CASSAWDSYEQYF.

The sample holds a few counts of this clone. This chain uses TRBV14 with TRBJ1-6, with a possible D match to TRBD1 (6 bases). CDR3 size: 15 residues. The germline V gene encodes CDR1 SGHDN and CDR2 FVKESK. V was shortened by 4 bases and J by 4 bases, with 11 bases between the two germline ends. This chain's CDR3 is CASSPPGQYNSPLHF. In DNA, the CDR3 is TGTGCCAGCAGCCCCCCCGGACAGTATAATTCACCCCTCCACTTT.

The rearrangement uses TRBV7-8 and TRBJ1-6, with 10 nucleotides matching TRBD1. The V gene's germline CDR1 is SGHVS and CDR2 FQNEAQ. J was trimmed by 0 bases and V by 3 bases; bases with no gene match: 8. The CDR3 loop spans 19 amino acids. CDR3 in amino acids: CASSFFMGQGSSYNSPLHF. CDR3 in DNA: TGTGCCAGCAGCTTCTTTATGGGACAGGGGAGCTCCTATAATTCACCCCTCCACTTT.

The chain has TRBV25-1 and TRBJ2-3, with TRBD2 identical over 8 bases. CDR3 length: 16 amino acids. Unmatched junction bases numbered 9, after V lost 5 bases and J lost 2 bases. Per germline, CDR1 MGHDK and CDR2 SYGVNS. CDR3 protein: CASSPRGSGVTDTQYF. In DNA, the CDR3 is TGTGCCAGCAGTCCCCGGGGTAGCGGGGTCACAGATACGCAGTATTTT.

The chain employs TRBV5-6 and TRBJ2-7; 8 bases agree with TRBD1. V shed 0 bases, J shed 4 bases, and the junction held 3 bases outside the gene matches. The CDR3 is 14 amino acids. Germline V gives CDR1 SGHDT, CDR2 YYEEEE. The CDR3 region is CASSLAGQGYEQYF. The CDR3 region has the DNA TGTGCCAGCAGCTTGGCCGGACAGGGATACGAGCAGTACTTC.

The chain joins TRBV14 to TRBJ2-5, with D maybe TRBD2 (5 bases). From germline, CDR1 is SGHDN and CDR2 FVKESK. This CDR3 is built from 16 residues. V lost 3 bases and J 2 bases, leaving 16 bases between the germline ends. The CDR3 protein is CASSHPTRRGQETQYF. The CDR3 DNA sequence: TGTGCCAGCAGCCACCCTACGCGACGGGGTCAAGAGACCCAGTACTTC.

The chain couples TRBV21-1 to TRBJ1-4. TRBV21-1 is a pseudogene. CDR3 length: 16 amino acids. The CDR3 is CASSGRGDVTNEKLFF. DNA of the CDR3: TGTGCCAGCAGCGGACGCGGGGATGTAACTAATGAAAAACTGTTTTTT.

The rearrangement joins TRBV18 to TRBJ2-1, with TRBD2 identical over 16 bases. The length of the CDR3 is 19 residues. The germline gives CDR1 KGHSH, CDR2 LQKENI. V was clipped by 3 bases and J by 4 bases; unmatched bases: 9. CDR3 nucleotide sequence: TGTGCCAGCTCACCCCCGGGACTAGCGGGAGGGACCCTATACAATGAGCAGTTCTTC. Translating gives CASSPPGLAGGTLYNEQFF.

V usage is TRBV7-9 and J usage is TRBJ1-6, with D unclear. This CDR3 is built from 15 residues. The germline CDR1 and CDR2 sequences are SEHNR and FQNEAQ (reference sequence). Trimming stripped 5 bases from V and 11 bases from J, with 19 bases between. CDR3 loop: CASSLYPYSPAPLHF. CDR3 nucleotides: TGTGCCAGCAGCCTTTACCCCTACAGTCCAGCACCCCTCCACTTT.

The chain couples TRBV24-1 to TRBJ2-7, with 8 nucleotides matching TRBD1. The better agreement between TRBJ2-1 and the DNA end casts doubt on the J call. CDR3 length equals 11 residues. The germline V gene has CDR1 KGHDR and CDR2 SFDVKD. CDR3 coding DNA: TGTGCCACCGCAGGGACAGGAAAGCAGTTCTTC. Amino acid sequence: CATAGTGKQFF.

The chain carries TRBV27 and TRBJ1-6; D gene uncertain. CDR3 length: 15 residues. Germline V gene sequence: CDR1 MNHEY, CDR2 SMNVEV (reference sequence). V gave up 7 bases and J gave up 3 bases, with 13 bases separating them. CDR3 amino acids: CASKITRNYNSPLHF. Written as DNA, the CDR3 is TGTGCCAGCAAAATTACCAGGAACTATAATTCACCCCTCCACTTT.

The chain joins TRBV7-6 to TRBJ2-7; the match to TRBD1 covers 9 bases. The J segment lost 4 bases and the V segment lost 5 bases, leaving 21 bases of the junction unmatched. CDR1 is SGHVS, CDR2 FNYEAQ, per germline. This CDR3 region has 19 residues. The CDR3 spells CASSDQTPGQGGLGYEQYF. In DNA form, the CDR3 reads TGTGCCAGCAGCGACCAAACACCGGGACAGGGAGGCTTGGGATACGAGCAGTACTTC.

The V gene is TRBV4-2, the J gene TRBJ2-6, with a tentative D call TRBD1 (5 bases). V was clipped by 2 bases and J by 3 bases, with 11 bases between them. Germline loops: CDR1 LGHNA, CDR2 YNFKEQ. This CDR3 is built from 16 residues. The DNA for the CDR3 is TGTGCCAGCAGCCAAACCAGGGATTTTGGGGCCAACGTCCTGACTTTC. Protein: CASSQTRDFGANVLTF.

V usage is TRBV5-8 and J usage is TRBJ2-7, with TRBD2 identical over 16 bases. Germline CDR1 and CDR2: SGHTS and YDEGEE. V shed 5 bases, J shed 5 bases, and the junction held 7 bases outside the gene matches. This CDR3 contains 16 residues. The CDR3 here is CASSGGLAGGPNEQYF. The CDR3 DNA reads TGTGCCAGCAGTGGGGGACTAGCGGGAGGGCCTAACGAGCAGTACTTC. Using reference TRBV5-8 and TRBJ2-7 for the parts outside the CDR3, the full variable domain is EAGVTQSPTHLIKTRGQQATLRCSPISGHTSVYWYQQALGLGLQFLLWYDEGEERNRGNFPPRFSGRQFPNYSSELNVNALELEDSALYLCASSGGLAGGPNEQYFGPGTRLTVT.

The chain employs TRBV11-2 and TRBJ1-4; D ambiguous. The CDR3 totals 14 residues. Germline V gene lookup returns CDR1 SGHAT and CDR2 FQNNGV. V was cut by 4 bases and J by 8 bases, with 14 bases left in between. CDR3 nucleotide sequence: TGTGCCAGCAGCTCTCTTCGGGATGGCGAAAAACTGTTTTTT. As protein: CASSSLRDGEKLFF.

The genes are TRBV10-3 and TRBJ2-7; D unresolved. Germline V gene lookup returns CDR1 ENHRY and CDR2 SYGVKD. V lost 0 bases and J 1 base, leaving 10 bases between the germline ends. The CDR3 runs 15 residues. In DNA form, the CDR3 reads TGTGCCATCAGTGAGTCGATAGCTGGTTCCTACGAGCAGTACTTC. Its protein is CAISESIAGSYEQYF.

This chain links TRBV10-3 with TRBJ1-2; the D is unclear. The length of the CDR3 is 13 residues. The V gene lost 2 bases and the J gene lost 3 bases, with 7 bases spanning the gap. CDR1 is ENHRY and CDR2 is SYGVKD in the germline V gene. CDR3: CAISENGDYGYTF. For the CDR3, the DNA is TGTGCCATCAGTGAGAATGGAGACTATGGCTACACCTTC.